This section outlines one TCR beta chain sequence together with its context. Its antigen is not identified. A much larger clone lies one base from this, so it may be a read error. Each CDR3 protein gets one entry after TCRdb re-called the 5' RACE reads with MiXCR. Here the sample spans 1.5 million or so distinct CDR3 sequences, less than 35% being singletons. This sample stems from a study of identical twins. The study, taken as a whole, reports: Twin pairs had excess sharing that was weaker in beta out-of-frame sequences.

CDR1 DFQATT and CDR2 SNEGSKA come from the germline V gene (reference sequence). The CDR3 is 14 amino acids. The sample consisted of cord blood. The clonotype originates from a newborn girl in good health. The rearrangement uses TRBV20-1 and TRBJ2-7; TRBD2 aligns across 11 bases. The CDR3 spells CSARLAGGSYGQYF. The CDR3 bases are TGCAGTGCTAGACTAGCGGGAGGCTCCTACGGGCAGTACTTC.